This T cell receptor (beta chain) was documented in a study of blood T cells in healthy people across ages. Primers used in a second PCR of roughly 6 to 11 cycles were a sample-barcoded 5' primer and a J-beta primer mix. Each TCR beta cDNA got a 12-nucleotide random molecular identifier. In TCRdb, the 5' RACE reads were re-called with MiXCR into one record per CDR3 protein. The data contain more than 1.4 million distinct CDR3 sequences, around 39% of them singletons. Germline V gene data show CDR1 as SGHAT and CDR2 as FQNNGV. The CDR3 contains 15 residues. With V trimmed by 3 bases and J by 4 bases, 6 bases remained unmatched. Per sample, extraction of total RNA gave at least 6 micrograms in every case. A note on this clonotype: What it recognizes is unknown.

General study points: Older individuals had lower TCR beta diversity per million T cells (the decline was roughly linear). Aged donors had fewer naive CD4+ cells and lower diversity than long-lived donors.

The sequence came from a woman between 18 and 29 years old in good health. The chain joins TRBV11-2 to TRBJ2-1; 7 bases map to TRBD1. The sample consisted of blood. The CDR3 here is CASSFGQAAYNEQFF. Here the CDR3 DNA reads TGTGCCAGCAGCTTCGGACAGGCTGCATACAATGAGCAGTTCTTC.